Described below is a single T cell receptor (beta chain) sequence and its context. TCR beta CDR3 regions were amplified from RNA. Using the HTBI primer set, a first-round RT-PCR was run on the TCR CDR3. TCRdb re-called the multiplex PCR reads with MiXCR, one entry per CDR3 protein. Found here are under 800,000 distinct CDR3 sequences, 12% to 15% of them singletons; the top ten hold approximately 10%. The data were taken from a study of T cells in Graves' hyperthyroidism and ophthalmopathy. V was cut by 6 bases and J by 8 bases, with 22 bases left in between. The CDR3 is made up of 16 amino acids. CDR1 is KGHSH, CDR2 LQKENI, per germline. Graves' hyperthyroidism showing no ophthalmopathy progression within 18 months was considered stable. Exclusion criteria comprised uncontrolled infection, other autoimmune disease, pregnancy or lactation.

The sample was blood. This chain joins TRBV18 and TRBJ1-4; no definite D call. The origin of this receptor is a woman aged 18 to 35 with Graves' hyperthyroidism. The CDR3 loop is CASSGFSAGGREKLFF. The CDR3 nucleotides are TGTGCCAGCTCGGGCTTTTCCGCAGGAGGAAGGGAAAAACTGTTTTTT.